This entry lists 18 T cell receptor beta chains sequenced from one sample in a study of shared clonotypes between healthy human individuals (dated by TCRdb to about 2020). CD8 naive samples were obtained by positive selection for CCR7 among CD45RO-negative cells, yielding a CD45RA+CCR7+ population from which TemRA cells were excluded. The library was prepared using the immunoSEQ multiplex PCR assay. TCRdb mirrors the immuneACCESS table, restricted to in-frame sequences. Some clones are absent from its copies; in checked studies, under half trace to an unresolved V gene, and the reason for the others is unknown. A total of around 600,000 clones appear in this sample, approximately 95% of them only once. Jointly, the top ten make up 0.11% of the sample. Sequencing input: naive CD8+ T cells sorted from blood. The cell subset or site label, as the study defines it: CD45RA+CCR7+. The receptors were sampled from a woman aged 30 to 39 in good health.

This clone appeared once. The chain couples TRBV19 to TRBJ2-7, with D perhaps TRBD1 or TRBD2 (5 bases each). Trimming removed 5 bases at V and 2 bases at J, with 13 bases between. From germline, CDR1 is LNHDA and CDR2 SQIVND (reference sequence). The CDR3 covers 14 residues. The CDR3 reads CASSPGARAYEQYF. The CDR3 coding sequence is TGTGCCAGTAGTCCCGGGGCACGCGCCTACGAGCAGTACTTC.

The rearrangement uses TRBV19 and TRBJ2-7; TRBD1 or TRBD2 may be the D gene (8 bases each). With 8 bases removed from V and 5 bases from J, the gap between germline ends came to 25 bases. The CDR3 spans 16 residues. Germline assignment: CDR1 LNHDA and CDR2 SQIVND (reference sequence). The CDR3 loop reads CASGGTGTSGTHEQYF. The CDR3 DNA sequence: TGTGCCAGTGGGGGGACAGGCACTAGCGGAACACACGAGCAGTACTTC.

The gene calls are TRBV27 and TRBJ1-1; D is unresolved. CDR3 size: 13 residues. V was clipped by 2 bases and J by 4 bases, with 8 bases between them. CDR1 and CDR2 from the germline V gene are MNHEY and SMNVEV (reference sequence). DNA for the CDR3: TGTGCCAGCAGTTTAACGGGGTTCACTGAAGCTTTCTTT. Encoded protein: CASSLTGFTEAFF.

V gene TRBV7-8 combines with J gene TRBJ2-7, with unresolved D. The CDR3 sequence is 12 residues long. Germline assignment: CDR1 SGHVS and CDR2 FQNEAQ. V was shortened by 6 bases and J by 2 bases, with 8 bases between the two germline ends. The CDR3 nucleotides read TGTGCCAGCAGGCGTGAGGCCTACGAGCAGTACTTC. Protein sequence: CASRREAYEQYF.

The genes are TRBV19 and TRBJ1-5; D uncertain. Germline CDR1 LNHDA, CDR2 SQIVND (reference sequence). There are 16 residues in the CDR3. Deletions cut 3 bases from V and 0 bases from J, with 12 bases between. CDR3 protein: CASSIRETYSNQPQHF. In DNA, the CDR3 is TGTGCCAGTAGTATCCGGGAGACGTATAGCAATCAGCCCCAGCATTTT. Looking up the rest from reference TRBV19 and TRBJ1-5 gives the full variable domain: DGGITQSPKYLFRKEGQNVTLSCEQNLNHDAMYWYRQDPGQGLRLIYYSQIVNDFQKGDIAEGYSVSREKKESFPLTVTSAQKNPTAFYLCASSIRETYSNQPQHFGDGTRLSIL.

The V gene is TRBV2, the J gene TRBJ2-2, with D hard to call. V shed 3 bases and J shed 9 bases, with 8 bases lying between them. CDR1 and CDR2 from the germline V gene are SNHLY and FYNNEI. The CDR3 covers 12 residues. The CDR3 DNA sequence: TGTGCCAGCAGTGATGAGCGTAGGGAGCTGTTTTTT. It is translated as CASSDERRELFF.

The chain joins TRBV20-1 to TRBJ1-1, with D unclear. The CDR3 loop spans 11 amino acids. The V end was cut by 4 bases, the J end by 0 bases, with 3 bases between. Germline assignment: CDR1 DFQATT and CDR2 SNEGSKA (reference sequence). CDR3 sequence: CSAMLNTEAFF. The CDR3, as DNA: TGCAGTGCTATGCTGAACACTGAAGCTTTCTTT.

The chain carries TRBV9 and TRBJ2-7; D might be TRBD1 (5 bases). Germline V CDR1 and CDR2: SGDLS, YYNGEE. Trimming left V 4 bases short and J 3 bases short, with 17 bases between. The CDR3 is 15 residues long. CDR3 sequence reads: CASSSHLQGNYEQYF. CDR3 nucleotide sequence: TGTGCCAGCAGCTCCCACCTCCAGGGTAACTACGAGCAGTACTTC.

The chain has TRBV2 and TRBJ2-7, with 9 positions matching TRBD2. CDR3 length equals 17 residues. Germline trimming cut 7 bases from V and 5 bases from J; bases unmatched to any gene: 18. The germline V gene has CDR1 SNHLY and CDR2 FYNNEI. In nucleotides, the CDR3 is TGTGCCAGCACCCGTATGATCGTAGCGGGAGTGCAGAACGAGCAGTACTTC. Translation: CASTRMIVAGVQNEQYF.

The chain carries TRBV6-8 and TRBJ2-2; D perhaps matches TRBD1 (5 bases). Germline V CDR1 and CDR2: MNHGY, SAAAGT. Between the trimmed V and J ends, which lost 2 bases and 6 bases, there was a span of 10 bases. The CDR3 is 14 residues long. In DNA, the CDR3 is TGTGCCAGCAGTTACCAGGGTACGGCCGGGGAGCTGTTTTTT. Protein sequence: CASSYQGTAGELFF.

This rearrangement joins TRBV2 to TRBJ2-7; unclear D gene. Per the germline V gene, CDR1 is SNHLY and CDR2 is FYNNEI. The CDR3 contains 10 residues. Trimming removed 8 bases at V and 6 bases at J, with 8 bases between. In nucleotides, the CDR3 is TGTGCCAGCTTCAACAGCGAGCAGTACTTC. It encodes CASFNSEQYF. Full variable domain (rest looked up from reference TRBV2 and TRBJ2-7): EPEVTQTPSHQVTQMGQEVILRCVPISNHLYFYWYRQILGQKVEFLVSFYNNEISEKSEIFDDQFSVERPDGSNFTLKIRSTKLEDSAMYFCASFNSEQYFGPGTRLTVT.

This chain uses TRBV5-4 with TRBJ2-7; TRBD2 agrees at 10 bases. With V trimmed by 4 bases and J by 3 bases, 10 bases remained unmatched. The CDR3 is 16 amino acids. In germline, CDR1 is SGHNT, CDR2 YYREEE (reference sequence). The CDR3 is CASSQPGLAADYEQYF. Written as DNA, the CDR3 is TGTGCCAGCAGCCAGCCCGGACTAGCGGCCGACTACGAGCAGTACTTC.

The chain couples TRBV27 to TRBJ2-5; 10 bases are a match to TRBD2. CDR1 and CDR2 (germline): MNHEY, SMNVEV (reference sequence). CDR3 length: 15 residues. This CDR3 reads CASWTGAGGPGEQYF. CDR3 coding DNA: TGTGCAAGCTGGACTGGAGCGGGAGGGCCGGGGGAGCAGTACTTC.

A word on this clone: Within the sample, other DNA sequences also encode this same CDR3. The rearrangement joins TRBV19 to TRBJ2-7; D uncertain. CDR1 is LNHDA, CDR2 SQIVND, per germline (reference sequence). The CDR3 covers 9 residues. The V end lost 7 bases, the J end lost 4 bases, and 2 bases lay between the germline ends. In DNA, the CDR3 is TGTGCCAGTATATACGAGCAGTACTTC. Amino acid sequence: CASIYEQYF.

The chain combines TRBV7-9 with TRBJ2-1; 7 bases are a match to TRBD2. The CDR3 runs 14 residues. After removal of 5 bases from V and 4 bases from J, the junction contained 5 bases not matched to a gene. CDR1 SEHNR and CDR2 FQNEAQ come from the germline V gene (reference sequence). CDR3 DNA sequence: TGTGCCAGCAGCCGGGGCGGGAGTTACAATGAGCAGTTCTTC. Residues: CASSRGGSYNEQFF.

This clone occurred a few times. The chain couples TRBV4-1 to TRBJ2-1; TRBD1 agrees at 9 bases. The V gene end was trimmed by 1 base and the J gene end by 6 bases; junction bases not matched to a gene: 4. The CDR3 spans 15 residues. Germline CDR1 and CDR2: MGHRA and YSYEKL. CDR3 protein: CASSQGRTGVNEQFF. The CDR3 DNA sequence: TGCGCCAGCAGCCAAGGCCGGACAGGGGTCAATGAGCAGTTCTTC.

V usage is TRBV6-5 and J usage is TRBJ2-3; 13 bases fit TRBD2. This CDR3 spans 14 amino acids. Germline V gives CDR1 MNHEY, CDR2 SVGAGI. The V and J ends lost 8 bases and 4 bases, in that order; junction bases with no gene match: 3. The CDR3 DNA follows: TGTGCCAGCGGACTAGCGGGAGTTTCAGATACGCAGTATTTT. Amino acids: CASGLAGVSDTQYF.

A few counts support this clone. The chain has TRBV7-9 and TRBJ2-7, with 9 bases that match TRBD1. Germline values: CDR1 SEHNR, CDR2 FQNEAQ (reference sequence). The CDR3 is 13 amino acids. The V gene end was trimmed by 5 bases and the J gene end by 6 bases; junction bases not matched to a gene: 5. CDR3 coding DNA: TGTGCCAGCAGCACAGGGGGCCCCCTCGAGCAGTACTTC. The encoded protein is CASSTGGPLEQYF.